This T cell receptor (beta chain) appears in the sequencing data of a study of vaccination effects on CD4 cells after COVID-19. Remarks on this clone: The antigen is undetermined.

Subsequent to 10 days of culture, CD4+ T cells were isolated. Every participant took two doses of the BNT162b2 or mRNA-1273 vaccine. TCRdb's table, derived via immunoSEQ multiplex PCR, lists solely in-frame clones and lacks some. The table shows fewer than 75,000 clones, with around 84% occurring only once. Sequences were derived from CD4+ T cells from PBMCs cultured without peptide, sampled after COVID-19 vaccination. This clonotype was sampled from a human donor who received a COVID-19 vaccine.

The chain's CDR3 is CAISDRTGNSYNEQFF. The DNA of the CDR3 is TGTGCCATCAGTGATAGGACAGGGAACTCCTACAATGAGCAGTTCTTC. The genes are TRBV10-3 and TRBJ2-1, with 8 bases that match TRBD1. The J segment lost 0 bases and the V segment lost 3 bases, leaving 4 bases of the junction unmatched. This CDR3 is built from 16 residues. Germline CDR1 reads ENHRY; CDR2 reads SYGVKD.